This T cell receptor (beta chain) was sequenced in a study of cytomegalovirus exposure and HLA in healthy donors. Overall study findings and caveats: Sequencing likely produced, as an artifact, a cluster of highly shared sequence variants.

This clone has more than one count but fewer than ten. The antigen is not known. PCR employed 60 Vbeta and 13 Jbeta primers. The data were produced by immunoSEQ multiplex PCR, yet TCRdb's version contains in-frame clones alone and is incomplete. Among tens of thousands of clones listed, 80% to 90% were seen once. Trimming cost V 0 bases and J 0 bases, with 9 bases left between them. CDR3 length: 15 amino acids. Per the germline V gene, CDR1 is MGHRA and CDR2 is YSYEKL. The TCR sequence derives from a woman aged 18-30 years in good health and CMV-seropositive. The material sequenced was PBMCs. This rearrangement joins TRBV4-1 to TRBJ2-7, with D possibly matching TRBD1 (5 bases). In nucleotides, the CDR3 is TGCGCCAGCAGCCAAGATCCCCAGGGCTCCTACGAGCAGTACTTC. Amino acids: CASSQDPQGSYEQYF.